The source of this T cell receptor beta chain is a study of T cell responses to AZD1222 COVID-19 vaccine. In the case of this clone: No antigen is known for it.

Study-wide results and caveats: An increase in Spike-specific TCR breadth and depth was observed after two AZD1222 doses.

This table comes from immunoSEQ multiplex PCR, and its TCRdb copy is limited to in-frame clones, with some not included. The sample gives about 100,000 clones, 87% of which show up once; around 4.4% is in the top ten. This CDR3 contains 13 residues. The ends lost 8 bases at V and 6 bases at J; junction bases unmatched: 6. Looked up from germline, CDR1 is SGHNT and CDR2 is YYREEE (reference sequence). The sequence was collected from an adult in good health. The chain has TRBV5-4 and TRBJ2-7, with 12 bases identical to TRBD2. The source was peripheral blood, collected on day 0 of MenACWY control vaccination. CDR3 protein: CASTSGGNREQYF. CDR3 nucleotide sequence: TGTGCCAGTACTAGCGGGGGGAACCGCGAGCAGTACTTC.